These 21 T cell receptor beta chains share one sample of origin, sequenced in a study of T cells in Graves' hyperthyroidism and ophthalmopathy. What was amplified from RNA transcripts were TCR beta CDR3 regions. HTBI primers drove first-round RT-PCR of the TCR CDR3. TCRdb analysed the multiplex PCR reads with MiXCR anew, one entry per CDR3 protein. The sample lists a few hundred thousand distinct CDR3 sequences, about a fifth occurring once. Sequencing was carried out using blood. Receptor source: a man between 18 and 35 years old with Graves' ophthalmopathy.

The J gene is TRBJ2-5, the V gene TRBV19, with 14 bases identical to TRBD2. The trim removed 3 bases at V and 5 bases at J, leaving 5 bases unmatched. Germline CDR1 LNHDA, CDR2 SQIVND (reference sequence). The CDR3 has 16 residues. The DNA of the CDR3 is TGTGCCAGTAGTATTGAGGGACTAGCGGGGGCGGAGACCCAGTACTTC. As protein: CASSIEGLAGAETQYF.

The chain joins TRBV15 to TRBJ2-5; maybe TRBD1 (6 bases). Trimming removed 3 bases at V and 2 bases at J, with 13 bases between. The CDR3 runs 15 residues. Germline-derived CDR1 and CDR2 are LNHNV and YYDKDF (reference sequence). For the CDR3, the DNA is TGTGCCACCAGCAGGACCAGGGGCCCACAAGAGACCCAGTACTTC. Protein sequence: CATSRTRGPQETQYF.

This clonotype was seen ten or more times. At one end, the junction sequence differs from germline, possibly due to a read error. The chain couples TRBV7-3 to TRBJ2-3; 13 positions match TRBD2. Germline V gene lookup returns CDR1 SGHTA and CDR2 FQGTGA. This CDR3 region has 16 residues. Here the CDR3 reads CASSVTSGGAPDTQYF. CDR3 in DNA: TGTGCCAGCAGCGTAACTAGCGGGGGGGCCCCAGATACGCAGTATTTT. Together with reference TRBV7-3 and TRBJ2-3, the CDR3 gives the full variable domain: GAGVSQTPSNKVTEKGKYVELRCDPISGHTALYWYRQSLGQGPEFLIYFQGTGAADDSGLPNDRFFAVRPEGSVSTLKIQRTERGDSAVYLCASSVTSGGAPDTQYFGPGTRLTVL.

About this clonotype itself: A much larger clone lies a single base off, so this may be a read error. The chain uses TRBV20-1 and TRBJ2-7; 7 bases are a match to TRBD1. From germline, CDR1 is DFQATT and CDR2 SNEGSKA (reference sequence). The CDR3 consists of 12 residues. J gave up 5 bases and V 3 bases, and 4 bases lay outside the gene matches. The CDR3 DNA follows: TGCAGTGCTAGGGCACAGGGGCACGAGCAGTACTTC. Residues: CSARAQGHEQYF.

The chain recombines TRBV2 with TRBJ1-2; no firm D call. From germline, CDR1 is SNHLY and CDR2 FYNNEI. The length of the CDR3 is 14 residues. V dropped 7 bases and J dropped 8 bases, with 20 bases sitting between them. This CDR3 is CASMAVEGLSGYTF. Written as DNA, the CDR3 is TGTGCCAGCATGGCGGTAGAGGGTCTGAGCGGCTACACCTTC.

This clonotype has ten or more counts. CDR3 in amino acids: CASSFSGIDRNTEAFF. The CDR3 DNA sequence: TGTGCCAGCAGCTTCTCCGGTATTGACAGGAACACTGAAGCTTTCTTT. The V gene is TRBV13, the J gene TRBJ1-1, with D tentatively TRBD1 (5 bases). The CDR3 is made up of 16 amino acids. Between the trimmed V and J ends, which lost 3 bases and 1 base, there was a span of 15 bases. Germline V gene sequence: CDR1 PRHDT, CDR2 FYEKMQ (reference sequence).

This clonotype was observed at least ten times. The V call is TRBV11-2, the J call TRBJ1-1, with a possible D match to TRBD1 (6 bases). V lost 1 base and J 0 bases, leaving 12 bases between the germline ends. Germline values: CDR1 SGHAT, CDR2 FQNNGV. This CDR3 region has 16 residues. The CDR3 DNA is TGTGCCAGCAGCTTAGTGGACAGACCCATGAACACTGAAGCTTTCTTT. Translated: CASSLVDRPMNTEAFF.

The chain recombines TRBV29-1 with TRBJ2-7; D not certain. Looked up from germline, CDR1 is SQVTM and CDR2 is ANQGSEA. There are 14 residues in the CDR3. The V gene lost 1 base and the J gene lost 5 bases, with 15 bases spanning the gap. The CDR3: CSVEGTEKGDEQYF. The CDR3 region has the DNA TGCAGCGTTGAAGGGACCGAGAAAGGTGACGAGCAGTACTTC.

V usage is TRBV2 and J usage is TRBJ2-7; the D gene is possibly TRBD1 (5 bases). The CDR3 length is 13 residues. The V end was cut by 4 bases, the J end by 6 bases, with 13 bases between. Looked up from germline, CDR1 is SNHLY and CDR2 is FYNNEI. Here the CDR3 reads CASSAYEQVEQYF. Here the CDR3 DNA reads TGTGCCAGCAGTGCTTACGAACAGGTCGAGCAGTACTTC.

The chain couples TRBV4-1 to TRBJ1-5; D may be TRBD1 (6 bases). Germline V lookup: CDR1 MGHRA, CDR2 YSYEKL. The CDR3 sequence is 15 residues long. V was shortened by 7 bases and J by 6 bases, with 19 bases between the two germline ends. In DNA, the CDR3 is TGCGCCAGCAACTTAGAGACAGGAGGGCCTCAGCCCCAGCATTTT. Translating gives CASNLETGGPQPQHF.

In DNA, the CDR3 is TGCGCCAGCAGCCAAGGTCTGTACGCGGACACTGAAGCTTTCTTT. It yields the protein CASSQGLYADTEAFF. The chain is built from TRBV4-1 and TRBJ1-1; D is unresolved. V gave up 1 base and J gave up 3 bases, with 12 bases separating them. The germline CDR1 and CDR2 sequences are MGHRA and YSYEKL. The length of the CDR3 is 15 residues.

The CDR3 coding sequence is TGTGCCACCACGGGGGGAGCCTACGAGCAGTACTTC. Translated, it gives CATTGGAYEQYF. This chain joins TRBV6-1 and TRBJ2-7; 7 bases align to TRBD2. Germline loops: CDR1 MNHNS, CDR2 SASEGT. The V and J ends lost 10 bases and 2 bases, in that order; junction bases with no gene match: 5. CDR3 length: 12 residues.

The rearrangement uses TRBV18 and TRBJ2-1; 8 bases line up with TRBD2. The length of the CDR3 is 15 residues. Losses at the gene ends were 4 bases for V and 5 bases for J; bases not matched to a gene: 7. Germline V CDR1 and CDR2: KGHSH, LQKENI. CDR3 amino acids: CASSRERGRDNEQFF. CDR3 in DNA: TGTGCCAGCTCACGGGAGCGGGGGCGGGACAATGAGCAGTTCTTC.

This clonotype was observed many times. The chain has TRBV2 and TRBJ2-5; D call uncertain. In germline, CDR1 is SNHLY, CDR2 FYNNEI. V gave up 2 bases and J gave up 2 bases, with 9 bases separating them. The CDR3 extends over 14 amino acids. CDR3: CASSERAEQETQYF. The DNA of the CDR3 is TGTGCCAGCAGTGAACGCGCGGAGCAAGAGACCCAGTACTTC.

CDR3: CASSVIAGSYNEQFF. The CDR3 DNA follows: TGTGCCAGCAGCGTAATAGCCGGGTCCTACAATGAGCAGTTCTTC. The rearrangement joins TRBV9 to TRBJ2-1; D is undetermined. The CDR3 extends over 15 amino acids. From germline, CDR1 is SGDLS and CDR2 YYNGEE. The V gene lost 1 base and the J gene lost 1 base, with 9 bases spanning the gap. Complete variable domain (other parts from reference TRBV9 and TRBJ2-1): DSGVTQTPKHLITATGQRVTLRCSPRSGDLSVYWYQQSLDQGLQFLIQYYNGEERAKGNILERFSAQQFPDLHSELNLSSLELGDSALYFCASSVIAGSYNEQFFGPGTRLTVL.

Only a few counts were recorded for this clonotype. The chain carries TRBV4-1 and TRBJ2-7, with no clear D. This CDR3 has 14 amino acids. The V gene lost 6 bases and the J gene lost 0 bases, with 12 bases spanning the gap. From germline, CDR1 is MGHRA and CDR2 YSYEKL. This chain's CDR3 is CASRPGYSSYEQYF. As DNA, the CDR3 is TGCGCCAGCAGACCCGGTTACAGCTCCTACGAGCAGTACTTC.

This clonotype has just a few counts. The rearrangement links TRBV11-2 to TRBJ1-3, with TRBD1 matching over 10 bases. The CDR3 sequence is 17 residues long. The ends lost 5 bases at V and 0 bases at J; junction bases unmatched: 7. Germline V lookup: CDR1 SGHAT, CDR2 FQNNGV. This CDR3 reads CASSRRRDRGSGNTIYF. CDR3 in DNA: TGTGCCAGCAGCAGACGCCGGGACAGGGGCTCTGGAAACACCATATATTTT.

V usage is TRBV28 and J usage is TRBJ1-2; D is ambiguous. The CDR3 sequence is 13 residues long. Germline CDR1 MDHEN, CDR2 SYDVKM. V dropped 3 bases and J dropped 4 bases, with 9 bases sitting between them. CDR3 protein: CASSFKYSYGYTF. CDR3 coding DNA: TGTGCCAGCAGTTTCAAGTACAGCTATGGCTACACCTTC.

This clonotype was seen ten or more times. The chain combines TRBV7-8 with TRBJ1-1; the match to TRBD1 covers 9 bases. The CDR3 length is 16 residues. Germline V gene sequence: CDR1 SGHVS, CDR2 FQNEAQ. V shed 1 base and J 3 bases; nucleotides not matched to a gene: 6. CDR3 amino acids: CASSLDPWTGDTEAFF. In nucleotides, the CDR3 is TGTGCCAGCAGCTTAGACCCGTGGACAGGGGACACTGAAGCTTTCTTT.

The sample holds many counts of this clonotype. The rearrangement links TRBV28 to TRBJ1-5; 8 bases agree with TRBD1. The CDR3 totals 14 residues. CDR1 is MDHEN and CDR2 is SYDVKM in the germline V gene. The ends lost 6 bases at V and 4 bases at J; junction bases unmatched: 5. For the CDR3, the DNA is TGTGCCAGCAGGGGGGGGGACAGGAATCAGCCCCAGCATTTT. As protein: CASRGGDRNQPQHF.

The J gene is TRBJ2-7, the V gene TRBV19; TRBD1 might be the D (6 bases). The germline V and J ends were trimmed by 5 bases and 2 bases, with 13 bases remaining between them. The CDR3 consists of 14 residues. Germline V CDR1 and CDR2: LNHDA, SQIVND (reference sequence). The CDR3 DNA reads as TGTGCCAGTAGTCCATGGGACAACCCCTACGAGCAGTACTTC. This translates into CASSPWDNPYEQYF.